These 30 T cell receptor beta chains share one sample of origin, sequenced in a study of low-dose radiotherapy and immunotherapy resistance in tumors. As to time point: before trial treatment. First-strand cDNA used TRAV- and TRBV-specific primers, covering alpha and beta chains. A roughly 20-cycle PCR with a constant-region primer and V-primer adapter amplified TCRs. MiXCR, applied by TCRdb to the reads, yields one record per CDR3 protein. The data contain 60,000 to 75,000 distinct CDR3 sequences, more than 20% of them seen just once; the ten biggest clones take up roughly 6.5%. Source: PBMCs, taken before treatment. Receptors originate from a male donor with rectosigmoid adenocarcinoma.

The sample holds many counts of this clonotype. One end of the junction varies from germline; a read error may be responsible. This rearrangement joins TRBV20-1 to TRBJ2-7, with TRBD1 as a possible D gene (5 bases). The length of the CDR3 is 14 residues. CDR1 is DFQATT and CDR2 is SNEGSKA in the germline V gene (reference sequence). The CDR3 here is CSGPSPWGSHEQYF. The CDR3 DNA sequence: TGCAGTGGCCCGTCTCCCTGGGGCTCCCACGAGCAGTACTTC.

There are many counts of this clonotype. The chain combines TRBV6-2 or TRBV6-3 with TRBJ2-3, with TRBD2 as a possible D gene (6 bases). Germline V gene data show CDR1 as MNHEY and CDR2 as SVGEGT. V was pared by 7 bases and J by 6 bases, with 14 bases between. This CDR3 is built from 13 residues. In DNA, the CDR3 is TGTGCCAGCAAACCCGGGGGAGAGGATACGCAGTATTTT. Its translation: CASKPGGEDTQYF.

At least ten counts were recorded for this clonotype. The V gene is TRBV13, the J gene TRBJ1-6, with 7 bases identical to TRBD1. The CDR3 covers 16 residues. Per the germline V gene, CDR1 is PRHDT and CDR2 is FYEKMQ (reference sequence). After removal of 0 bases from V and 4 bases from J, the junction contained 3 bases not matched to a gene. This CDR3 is CASSLGWTGYNSPLHF. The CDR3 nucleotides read TGTGCCAGCAGCTTAGGGTGGACAGGATATAATTCACCCCTCCACTTT.

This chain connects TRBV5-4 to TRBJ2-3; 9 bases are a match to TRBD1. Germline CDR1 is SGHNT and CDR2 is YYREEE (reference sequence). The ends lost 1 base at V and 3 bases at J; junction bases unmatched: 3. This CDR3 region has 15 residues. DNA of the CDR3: TGTGCCAGCAGCTTGTCGGACAGGGGAACAGATACGCAGTATTTT. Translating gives CASSLSDRGTDTQYF.

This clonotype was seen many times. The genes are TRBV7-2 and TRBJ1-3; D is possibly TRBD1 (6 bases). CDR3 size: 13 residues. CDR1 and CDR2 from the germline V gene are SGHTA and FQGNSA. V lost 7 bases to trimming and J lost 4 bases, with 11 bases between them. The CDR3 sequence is CASTDRPGNTIYF. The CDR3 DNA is TGTGCCAGCACAGACAGGCCCGGAAACACCATATATTTT.

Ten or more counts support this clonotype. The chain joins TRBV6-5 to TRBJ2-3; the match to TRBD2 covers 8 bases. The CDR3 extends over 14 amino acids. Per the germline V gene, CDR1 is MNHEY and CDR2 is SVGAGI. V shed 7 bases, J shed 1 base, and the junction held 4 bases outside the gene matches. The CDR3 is CASKWRGGTDTQYF. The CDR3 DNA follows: TGTGCCAGCAAGTGGCGGGGGGGCACAGATACGCAGTATTTT.

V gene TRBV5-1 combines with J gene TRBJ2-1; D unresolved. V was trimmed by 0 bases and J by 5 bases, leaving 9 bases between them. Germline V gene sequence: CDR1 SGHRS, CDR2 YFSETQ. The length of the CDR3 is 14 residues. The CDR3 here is CASSLDITNNEQFF. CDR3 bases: TGCGCCAGCAGCTTGGACATCACCAACAATGAGCAGTTCTTC.

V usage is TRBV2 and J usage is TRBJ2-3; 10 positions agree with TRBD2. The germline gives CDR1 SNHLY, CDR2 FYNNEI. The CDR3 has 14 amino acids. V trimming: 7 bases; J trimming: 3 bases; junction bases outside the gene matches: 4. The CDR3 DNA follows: TGTGCCAGCAAGATAGCGGGAGGAACAGATACGCAGTATTTT. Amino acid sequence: CASKIAGGTDTQYF.

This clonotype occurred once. For the CDR3, the DNA is TGTGCCAGCAGCGCAGGGGGGAGCTCCTACGAGCAGTACTTC. Amino acids: CASSAGGSSYEQYF. The chain combines TRBV9 with TRBJ2-7, with D possibly matching TRBD1 (7 bases). The CDR3 runs 14 residues. Trimming removed 3 bases at V and 0 bases at J, with 10 bases between. Germline CDR1 reads SGDLS; CDR2 reads YYNGEE.

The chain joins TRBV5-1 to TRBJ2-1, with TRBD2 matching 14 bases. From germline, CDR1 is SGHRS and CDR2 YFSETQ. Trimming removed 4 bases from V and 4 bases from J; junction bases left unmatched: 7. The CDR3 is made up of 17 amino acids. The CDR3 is CASSSGTSGSFYNEQFF. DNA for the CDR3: TGCGCCAGCAGCAGCGGGACTAGCGGGAGTTTTTACAATGAGCAGTTCTTC.

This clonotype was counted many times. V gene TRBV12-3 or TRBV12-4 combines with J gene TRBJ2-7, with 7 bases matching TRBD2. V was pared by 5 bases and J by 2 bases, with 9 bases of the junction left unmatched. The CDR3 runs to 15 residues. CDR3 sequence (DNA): TGTGCCAGCAGTCTACTAAGCGGGAACACCTACGAGCAGTACTTC. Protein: CASSLLSGNTYEQYF.

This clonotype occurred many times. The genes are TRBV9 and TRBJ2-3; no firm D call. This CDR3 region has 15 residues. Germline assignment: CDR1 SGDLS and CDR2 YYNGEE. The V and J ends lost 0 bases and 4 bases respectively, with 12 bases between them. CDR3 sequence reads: CASSVASLSADTQYF. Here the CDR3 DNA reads TGTGCCAGCAGCGTAGCTTCCTTGTCTGCAGATACGCAGTATTTT.

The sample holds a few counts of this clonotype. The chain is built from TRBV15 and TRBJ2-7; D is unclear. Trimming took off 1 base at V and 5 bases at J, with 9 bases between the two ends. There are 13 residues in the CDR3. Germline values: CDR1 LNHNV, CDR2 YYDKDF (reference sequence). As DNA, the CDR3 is TGTGCCACCAGCAGAGGGTTACCTGACGAGCAGTACTTC. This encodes CATSRGLPDEQYF.

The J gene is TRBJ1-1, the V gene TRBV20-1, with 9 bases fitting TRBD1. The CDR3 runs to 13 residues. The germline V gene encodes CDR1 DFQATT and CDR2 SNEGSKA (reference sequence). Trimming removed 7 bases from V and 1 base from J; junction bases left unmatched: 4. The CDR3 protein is CSVSTGGNTEAFF. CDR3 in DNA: TGCAGTGTCTCGACAGGGGGGAACACTGAAGCTTTCTTT.

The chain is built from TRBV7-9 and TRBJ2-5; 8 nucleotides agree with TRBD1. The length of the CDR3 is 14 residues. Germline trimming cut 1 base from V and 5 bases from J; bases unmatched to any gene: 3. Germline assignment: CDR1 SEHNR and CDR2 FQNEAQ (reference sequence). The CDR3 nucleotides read TGTGCCAGCAGCTTAGGGACAGGGCTCGAGACCCAGTACTTC. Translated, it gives CASSLGTGLETQYF.

The CDR3 protein is CASSLRGGVGNQPQHF. The CDR3 bases are TGTGCCAGCAGCTTAAGGGGGGGGGTAGGCAATCAGCCCCAGCATTTT. J is TRBJ1-5 and V is TRBV11-2; D perhaps matches TRBD1 (6 bases). The CDR3 is 16 residues long. Germline values: CDR1 SGHAT, CDR2 FQNNGV. Trimming removed 2 bases at V and 2 bases at J, with 13 bases between.

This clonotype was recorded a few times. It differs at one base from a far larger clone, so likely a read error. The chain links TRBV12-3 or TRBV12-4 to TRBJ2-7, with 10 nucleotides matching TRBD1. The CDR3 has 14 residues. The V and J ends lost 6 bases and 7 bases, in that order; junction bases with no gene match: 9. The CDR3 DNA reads TGTGCCAGCAGACCCGGGACAGGGGCTCCTGAGCAGTACTTC. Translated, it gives CASRPGTGAPEQYF.

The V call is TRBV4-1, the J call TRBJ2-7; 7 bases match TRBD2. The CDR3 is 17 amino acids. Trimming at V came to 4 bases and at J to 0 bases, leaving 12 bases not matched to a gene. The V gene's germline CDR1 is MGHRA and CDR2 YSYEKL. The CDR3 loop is CASSRLGPGGGSYEQYF. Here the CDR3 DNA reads TGCGCCAGCAGCCGCCTAGGGCCGGGAGGAGGCTCCTACGAGCAGTACTTC.

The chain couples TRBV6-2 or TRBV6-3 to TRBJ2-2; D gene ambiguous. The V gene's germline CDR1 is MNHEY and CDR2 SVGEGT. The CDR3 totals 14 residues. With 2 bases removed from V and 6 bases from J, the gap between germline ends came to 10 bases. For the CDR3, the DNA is TGTGCCAGCAGTTACGGGGTTTTATCCGGGGAGCTGTTTTTT. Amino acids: CASSYGVLSGELFF.

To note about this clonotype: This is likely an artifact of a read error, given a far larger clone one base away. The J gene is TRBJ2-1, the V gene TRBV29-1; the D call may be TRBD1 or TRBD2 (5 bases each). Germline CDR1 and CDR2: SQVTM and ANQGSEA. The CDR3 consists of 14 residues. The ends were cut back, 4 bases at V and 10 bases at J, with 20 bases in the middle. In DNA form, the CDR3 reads TGCAGCGTTGTAAAGCAGAACCCTCGGGGCGAGCAGTTCTTC. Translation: CSVVKQNPRGEQFF.

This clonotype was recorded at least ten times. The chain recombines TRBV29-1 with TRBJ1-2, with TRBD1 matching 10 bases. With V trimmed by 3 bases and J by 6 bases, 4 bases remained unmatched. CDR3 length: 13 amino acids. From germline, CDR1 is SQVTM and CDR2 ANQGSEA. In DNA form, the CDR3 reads TGCAGCGTTGATCCCGGGACAGGGGATGGCTACACCTTC. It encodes CSVDPGTGDGYTF.

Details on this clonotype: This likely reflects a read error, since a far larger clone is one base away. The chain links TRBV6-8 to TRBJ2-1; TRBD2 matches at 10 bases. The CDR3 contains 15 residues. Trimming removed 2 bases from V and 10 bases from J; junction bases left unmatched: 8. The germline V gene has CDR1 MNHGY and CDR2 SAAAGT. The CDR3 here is CASSYRLAGSYEQFF. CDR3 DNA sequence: TGTGCCAGCAGTTACCGACTAGCGGGCTCCTACGAGCAGTTCTTC.

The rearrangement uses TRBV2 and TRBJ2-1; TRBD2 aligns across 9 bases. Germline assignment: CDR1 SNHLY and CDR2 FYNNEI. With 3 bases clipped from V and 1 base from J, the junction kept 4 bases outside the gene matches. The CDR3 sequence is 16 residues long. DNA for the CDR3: TGTGCCAGCAGTGAGGCTAGCGGGGATTCCTACAATGAGCAGTTCTTC. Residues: CASSEASGDSYNEQFF.

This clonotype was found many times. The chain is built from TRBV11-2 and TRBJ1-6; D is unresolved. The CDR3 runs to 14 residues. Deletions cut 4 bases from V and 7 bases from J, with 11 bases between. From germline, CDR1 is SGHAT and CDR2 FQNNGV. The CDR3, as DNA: TGTGCCAGCAGCTCGTCCCCGGGCAATTCACCCCTCCACTTT. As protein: CASSSSPGNSPLHF.

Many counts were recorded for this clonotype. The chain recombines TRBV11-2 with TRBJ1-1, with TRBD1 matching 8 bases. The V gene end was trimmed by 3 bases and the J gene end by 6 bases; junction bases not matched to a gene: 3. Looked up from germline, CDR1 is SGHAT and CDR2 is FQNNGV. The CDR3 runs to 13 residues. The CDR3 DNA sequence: TGTGCCAGCAGCTTCAGGGGGCTCGCTGAAGCTTTCTTT. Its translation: CASSFRGLAEAFF.

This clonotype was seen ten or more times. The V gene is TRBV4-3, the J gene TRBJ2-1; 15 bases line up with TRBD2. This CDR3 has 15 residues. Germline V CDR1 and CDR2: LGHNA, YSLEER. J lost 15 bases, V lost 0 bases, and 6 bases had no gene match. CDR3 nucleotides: TGCGCCAGCAGCCAAGACAAAGGACTAGCGGGGGGGGGGTTCTTC. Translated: CASSQDKGLAGGGFF.

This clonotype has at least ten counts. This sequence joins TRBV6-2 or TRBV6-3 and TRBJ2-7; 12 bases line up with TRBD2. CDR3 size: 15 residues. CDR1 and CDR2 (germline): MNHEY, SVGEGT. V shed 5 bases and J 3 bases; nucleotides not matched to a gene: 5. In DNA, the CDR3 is TGTGCCAGCAGTGTCGGGACTAGCGGGTTCTACGAGCAGTACTTC. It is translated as CASSVGTSGFYEQYF.

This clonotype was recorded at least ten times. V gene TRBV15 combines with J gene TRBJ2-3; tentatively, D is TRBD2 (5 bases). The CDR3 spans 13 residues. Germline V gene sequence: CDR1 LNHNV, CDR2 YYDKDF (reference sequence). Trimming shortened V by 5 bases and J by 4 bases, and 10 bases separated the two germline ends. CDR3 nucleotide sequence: TGTGCCACCAGCGCCCGGGAAGCAGATACGCAGTATTTT. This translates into CATSAREADTQYF.

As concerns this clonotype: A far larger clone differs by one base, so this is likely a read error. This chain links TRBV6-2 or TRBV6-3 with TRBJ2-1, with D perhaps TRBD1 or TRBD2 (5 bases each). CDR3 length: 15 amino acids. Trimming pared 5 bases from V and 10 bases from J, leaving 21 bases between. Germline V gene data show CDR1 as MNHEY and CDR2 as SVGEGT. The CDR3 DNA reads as TGTGCCAGCAGTCCCGCCTGGGACGTCTCTCGCGAGCAGTTCTTC. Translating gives CASSPAWDVSREQFF.

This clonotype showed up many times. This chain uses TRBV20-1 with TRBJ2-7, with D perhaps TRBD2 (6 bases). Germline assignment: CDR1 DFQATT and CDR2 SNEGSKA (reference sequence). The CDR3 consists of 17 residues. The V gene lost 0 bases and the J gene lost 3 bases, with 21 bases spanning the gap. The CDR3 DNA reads TGCAGTGCTAGAGACCTCCGCGGGGCGCATGGCATCTACGAGCAGTACTTC. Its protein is CSARDLRGAHGIYEQYF.